The 21 T cell receptor beta chains below were found in one sample sequenced in a study of control samples from healthy donors and cancer patients. TCRdb's table, derived via immunoSEQ multiplex PCR, lists solely in-frame clones and lacks some. The table records 150,000 to 190,000 clones, nearly 95% of them present only once. The sequencing sample was made of blood. These receptors all stem from a man aged 50-60 years in good health.

The sample holds a few counts of this clone. This chain joins TRBV5-4 and TRBJ1-5; 10 bases map to TRBD1. This CDR3 is 14 amino acids long. Unmatched junction bases numbered 8, after V lost 9 bases and J lost 5 bases. The V gene's germline CDR1 is SGHNT and CDR2 YYREEE (reference sequence). CDR3 amino acids: CATTTGTGDQPQHF. For the CDR3, the DNA is TGTGCCACCACGACCGGGACAGGGGATCAGCCCCAGCATTTT.

Here the CDR3 reads CASSYRLSGRRTYNEQFF. The CDR3 region has the DNA TGTGCCAGCAGCTACCGGCTTAGCGGGAGGAGGACCTACAATGAGCAGTTCTTC. The rearrangement links TRBV9 to TRBJ2-1, with 10 nucleotides matching TRBD2. Trimming took 4 bases from V and 2 from J; bases not matched to a gene: 12. Germline V gene lookup returns CDR1 SGDLS and CDR2 YYNGEE. The CDR3 totals 18 residues.

The chain combines TRBV3-1 (or the pseudogene TRBV3-2) with TRBJ1-3; D unclear. Trimming removed 0 bases at V and 0 bases at J, with 6 bases between. Looked up from germline, CDR1 is LGHDT and CDR2 is YNNKEL (reference sequence). The CDR3 spans 15 residues. DNA of the CDR3: TGTGCCAGCAGCCAAGATGCCCTCTCTGGAAACACCATATATTTT. Translation gives CASSQDALSGNTIYF.

This chain joins TRBV18 and TRBJ1-2, with 11 bases lining up with TRBD1. With 2 bases clipped from V and 7 bases from J, the junction kept 9 bases outside the gene matches. Germline CDR1 KGHSH, CDR2 LQKENI. The CDR3 runs to 16 residues. Written as DNA, the CDR3 is TGTGCCAGCTCACCAGTAGGCGGACAGGGGGCGTTTGGCTACACCTTC. This translates into CASSPVGGQGAFGYTF.

This clone was detected only once. The chain carries TRBV18 and TRBJ1-6; possible D gene TRBD1, 5 bases. Germline V gene sequence: CDR1 KGHSH, CDR2 LQKENI. The CDR3 has 15 residues. The V and J ends lost 6 bases and 9 bases respectively, with 18 bases between them. CDR3 coding DNA: TGTGCCAGCTCGAATGGGGCGGATGAGGGTTCACCCCTCCACTTT. This sequence encodes CASSNGADEGSPLHF.

This clone was seen once. The rearrangement uses TRBV11-2 and TRBJ2-7; no clear D gene. CDR1 is SGHAT, CDR2 FQNNGV, per germline. This CDR3 has 15 residues. Between the trimmed V and J ends, which lost 3 bases and 3 bases, there was a span of 15 bases. For the CDR3, the DNA is TGTGCCAGCAGCTTGTGGGCCCGCTTGGGCTACGAGCAGTACTTC. Encoded protein: CASSLWARLGYEQYF.

The genes are TRBV3-1 (or the pseudogene TRBV3-2) and TRBJ1-2; the D gene is possibly TRBD1 (6 bases). Germline CDR1 reads LGHDT; CDR2 reads YNNKEL (reference sequence). There are 12 residues in the CDR3. With 6 bases removed from V and 1 base from J, the gap between germline ends came to 6 bases. The CDR3 DNA reads TGTGCCAGCAGACAGGGTAACTATGGCTACACCTTC. Translation gives CASRQGNYGYTF.

The gene calls are TRBV7-2 and TRBJ1-1; D remains unclear. V was shortened by 5 bases and J by 2 bases, with 12 bases between the two germline ends. The CDR3 loop spans 14 amino acids. Germline assignment: CDR1 SGHTA and CDR2 FQGNSA. The CDR3 bases are TGTGCCAGCAGCCCCAGCTTTGACAACACTGAAGCTTTCTTT. It encodes CASSPSFDNTEAFF.

The V and J genes are TRBV29-1 and TRBJ2-5, with 13 positions matching TRBD2. CDR1 and CDR2 from the germline V gene are SQVTM and ANQGSEA. With 5 bases clipped from V and 5 bases from J, the junction kept 8 bases outside the gene matches. The CDR3 contains 15 residues. The CDR3 DNA follows: TGCAGCGTTCCAGGACTAGCGGGAGCTCTGGAGACCCAGTACTTC. Encoded protein: CSVPGLAGALETQYF.

The gene calls are TRBV21-1 and TRBJ1-1; TRBD1, the D gene given by the table, was not confirmed from the DNA. TRBV21-1 is a pseudogene locus. This CDR3 is built from 15 residues. CDR3 loop: CASIPIGQVFTEAFF. The CDR3 region has the DNA TGTGCCAGCATTCCGATAGGACAGGTTTTTACTGAAGCTTTCTTT.

The J gene is TRBJ2-2, the V gene TRBV28; 7 bases match TRBD2. The CDR3 runs to 13 residues. CDR1 is MDHEN, CDR2 SYDVKM, per germline. The CDR3 loop is CGVGRSDTGELFF. The CDR3, as DNA: TGTGGGGTCGGGAGGTCGGACACCGGGGAGCTGTTTTTT.

The chain is built from TRBV27 and TRBJ1-5; D is ambiguous. Trimming pared 3 bases from V and 6 bases from J, leaving 12 bases between. The CDR3 runs 14 residues. CDR1 and CDR2 from the germline V gene are MNHEY and SMNVEV (reference sequence). CDR3 region: CASSFAGEGQPQHF. The CDR3 region has the DNA TGTGCCAGCAGTTTTGCCGGGGAAGGTCAGCCCCAGCATTTT.

The CDR3 bases are TGTGCCAGCAGCCCATCGATGAACACTGAAGCTTTCTTT. Translated: CASSPSMNTEAFF. This chain connects TRBV14 to TRBJ1-1; D not resolved. Germline lookup yields CDR1 SGHDN and CDR2 FVKESK. The V gene lost 4 bases and the J gene lost 0 bases, with 6 bases spanning the gap. There are 13 residues in the CDR3.

The chain employs TRBV29-1 and TRBJ2-1; the match to TRBD2 covers 8 bases. The CDR3 covers 14 residues. The germline V gene has CDR1 SQVTM and CDR2 ANQGSEA. V shed 8 bases and J 5 bases; nucleotides not matched to a gene: 11. The CDR3 DNA reads TGCAGCTTCTTTCGGGAGGGCCGCCACAATGAGCAGTTCTTC. It yields the protein CSFFREGRHNEQFF.

V usage is TRBV4-1 and J usage is TRBJ2-3; no firm D call. The germline CDR1 and CDR2 sequences are MGHRA and YSYEKL. V shed 0 bases and J shed 0 bases, with 10 bases lying between them. This CDR3 comprises 16 residues. In DNA, the CDR3 is TGCGCCAGCAGCCAAGATCAACCCGGCAGCACAGATACGCAGTATTTT. Translating it yields CASSQDQPGSTDTQYF.

V usage is TRBV19 and J usage is TRBJ1-5; perhaps TRBD1 as D (5 bases). V was clipped by 6 bases and J by 0 bases, with 18 bases between them. The V gene's germline CDR1 is LNHDA and CDR2 SQIVND (reference sequence). The CDR3 extends over 17 amino acids. The CDR3 protein is CASSPDRTRSSNQPQHF. CDR3 nucleotides: TGTGCCAGTAGCCCCGACAGAACCCGCTCTAGCAATCAGCCCCAGCATTTT. The complete variable domain, with remaining parts taken from reference TRBV19 and TRBJ1-5, reads DGGITQSPKYLFRKEGQNVTLSCEQNLNHDAMYWYRQDPGQGLRLIYYSQIVNDFQKGDIAEGYSVSREKKESFPLTVTSAQKNPTAFYLCASSPDRTRSSNQPQHFGDGTRLSIL.

The rearrangement links TRBV19 to TRBJ1-3; D is unresolved. The CDR3 runs to 14 residues. V dropped 5 bases and J dropped 4 bases, with 12 bases sitting between them. The germline gives CDR1 LNHDA, CDR2 SQIVND (reference sequence). The CDR3 region is CASSSNAAGNTIYF. The CDR3 DNA reads TGTGCCAGTAGTTCGAATGCAGCCGGAAACACCATATATTTT.

The chain carries TRBV28 and TRBJ2-7, with D unresolved. The CDR3 length is 14 residues. Germline values: CDR1 MDHEN, CDR2 SYDVKM. V was cut by 2 bases and J by 7 bases, with 15 bases left in between. The CDR3: CASSLKSPRREQYF. DNA of the CDR3: TGTGCCAGCAGTTTAAAGAGTCCTCGTCGGGAGCAGTACTTC.

The rearrangement joins TRBV27 to TRBJ1-1, with D possibly being TRBD1 (6 bases). V was clipped by 8 bases and J by 3 bases, with 16 bases between them. Germline V lookup: CDR1 MNHEY, CDR2 SMNVEV (reference sequence). The CDR3 is 14 amino acids. As DNA, the CDR3 is TGTGCCAGCCAGATCGGGGGGGCTGACACTGAAGCTTTCTTT. This encodes CASQIGGADTEAFF.

This clone came up a few times. The J gene is TRBJ2-7, the V gene TRBV28; 8 bases are a match to TRBD2. This CDR3 spans 13 amino acids. CDR1 is MDHEN, CDR2 SYDVKM, per germline. Germline trimming cut 4 bases from V and 3 bases from J; bases unmatched to any gene: 2. CDR3 protein: CASSYTSGYEQYF. DNA for the CDR3: TGTGCCAGCAGTTATACTAGCGGCTACGAGCAGTACTTC.

CDR3 in amino acids: CASSLGLAPHNEQFF. CDR3 sequence (DNA): TGTGCCAGCAGCCTAGGACTAGCGCCCCACAATGAGCAGTTCTTC. V gene TRBV3-1 (or the pseudogene TRBV3-2) combines with J gene TRBJ2-1; 9 positions match TRBD2. This CDR3 has 15 amino acids. The germline V gene has CDR1 LGHDT and CDR2 YNNKEL (reference sequence). V gave up 4 bases and J gave up 5 bases; unmatched junction bases: 6.